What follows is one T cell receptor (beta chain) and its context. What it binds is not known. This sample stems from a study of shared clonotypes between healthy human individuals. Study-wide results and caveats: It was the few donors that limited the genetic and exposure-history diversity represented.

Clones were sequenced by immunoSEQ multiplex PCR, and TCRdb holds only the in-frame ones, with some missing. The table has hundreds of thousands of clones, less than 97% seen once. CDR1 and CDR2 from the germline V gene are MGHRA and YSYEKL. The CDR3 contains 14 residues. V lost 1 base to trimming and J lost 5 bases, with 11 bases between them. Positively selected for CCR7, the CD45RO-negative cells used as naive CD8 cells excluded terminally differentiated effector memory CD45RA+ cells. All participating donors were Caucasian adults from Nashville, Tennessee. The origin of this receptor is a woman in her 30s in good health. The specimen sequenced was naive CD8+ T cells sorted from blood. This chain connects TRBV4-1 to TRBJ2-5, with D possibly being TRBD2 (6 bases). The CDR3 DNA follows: TGCGCCAGCAGCCAAGGGTGGGGGAGGGAGACCCAGTACTTC. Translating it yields CASSQGWGRETQYF.